The 16 T cell receptor beta chains below were found in one sample sequenced in a study of blood T cell repertoires in COVID-19. Assay used: immunoSEQ multiplex PCR; TCRdb lists only in-frame clones, some missing. The data show 400,000 or so clones, with around 91% seen just once and roughly 1.6% held by the top ten. The source material was peripheral blood. The receptors here all came from a woman between 40 and 50 years old with COVID-19, enrolled during active disease.

The J gene is TRBJ1-2, the V gene TRBV20-1, with 9 bases aligning to TRBD1. Germline loops: CDR1 DFQATT, CDR2 SNEGSKA (reference sequence). Trimming cost V 3 bases and J 6 bases; bases outside gene matches: 8. The CDR3 length is 14 residues. Here the CDR3 DNA reads TGCAGTGCTAGTACAGGACAGGGGAAGAATGGCTACACCTTC. It specifies CSASTGQGKNGYTF.

The chain employs TRBV30 and TRBJ1-2, with D possibly matching TRBD1 (5 bases). Germline V gives CDR1 GTSNPN, CDR2 SVGIG (reference sequence). V gave up 0 bases and J gave up 3 bases, with 5 bases separating them. This CDR3 comprises 12 residues. DNA of the CDR3: TGTGCCTGGAGTGTACAGGACTATGGCTACACCTTC. It yields the protein CAWSVQDYGYTF.

The rearrangement joins TRBV7-3 to TRBJ1-2; possibly TRBD1 for D (5 bases). CDR3 length: 15 amino acids. The germline V gene has CDR1 SGHTA and CDR2 FQGTGA. V dropped 5 bases and J dropped 8 bases, with 21 bases sitting between them. CDR3 bases: TGTGCCAGCAGCCAATTTCATCAGGGAACGGGCGGCTACACCTTC. Protein product: CASSQFHQGTGGYTF.

The chain carries TRBV4-3 and TRBJ2-7; 10 nucleotides align to TRBD2. Looked up from germline, CDR1 is LGHNA and CDR2 is YSLEER. V shed 3 bases and J 3 bases; nucleotides not matched to a gene: 8. The CDR3 covers 16 residues. The CDR3: CASSQIAGGPFYEQYF. CDR3 nucleotides: TGCGCCAGCAGCCAGATAGCGGGAGGTCCCTTCTACGAGCAGTACTTC.

The chain joins TRBV19 to TRBJ1-1, with a possible D match to TRBD1 (6 bases). Germline CDR1 is LNHDA and CDR2 is SQIVND (reference sequence). CDR3 size: 15 residues. Trimming removed 3 bases at V and 2 bases at J, with 13 bases between. CDR3 bases: TGTGCCAGTAGTATCGCGGGGGCCTTCAACACTGAAGCTTTCTTT. Encoded protein: CASSIAGAFNTEAFF.

The chain has TRBV10-3 and TRBJ1-4, with TRBD1 matching over 8 bases. V was clipped by 7 bases and J by 8 bases; unmatched bases: 6. This CDR3 has 13 residues. The germline gives CDR1 ENHRY, CDR2 SYGVKD. The CDR3 loop is CAIKGQGREKLFF. The CDR3 DNA is TGTGCCATCAAAGGACAGGGAAGAGAAAAACTGTTTTTT.

The chain uses TRBV18 and TRBJ1-4; the D gene is possibly TRBD1 (5 bases). The germline V gene has CDR1 KGHSH and CDR2 LQKENI. Deletions cut 0 bases from V and 7 bases from J, with 15 bases between. This CDR3 region has 16 residues. The CDR3 bases are TGTGCCAGCTCACCACCGGATCAGGGAATAGGTGAAAAACTGTTTTTT. Protein: CASSPPDQGIGEKLFF.

The count of this clone is one. The J gene is TRBJ1-2, the V gene TRBV6-5, with 8 bases fitting TRBD1. V gave up 8 bases and J gave up 2 bases; unmatched junction bases: 7. This CDR3 contains 14 residues. Germline V gene data show CDR1 as MNHEY and CDR2 as SVGAGI. The CDR3 is CASDFNRGNYGYTF. CDR3 sequence (DNA): TGTGCCAGCGACTTTAACAGGGGGAACTATGGCTACACCTTC.

This chain links TRBV14 with TRBJ2-5; D is unresolved. Trimming took off 5 bases at V and 7 bases at J, with 17 bases between the two ends. CDR1 and CDR2 from the germline V gene are SGHDN and FVKESK. This CDR3 is built from 14 residues. CDR3 protein: CASSKAAYTGTQYF. CDR3 nucleotide sequence: TGTGCCAGCAGCAAAGCTGCCTACACGGGGACCCAGTACTTC.

This clone appeared a single time. The chain employs TRBV7-2 and TRBJ1-5; possible D gene TRBD1, 5 bases. V was pared by 1 base and J by 7 bases, with 14 bases between. The CDR3 extends over 15 amino acids. Germline-derived CDR1 and CDR2 are SGHTA and FQGNSA. This chain's CDR3 is CASSLVSGSRQPQHF. As DNA, the CDR3 is TGTGCCAGCAGCTTAGTTTCAGGGTCTAGACAGCCCCAGCATTTT.

This clone was picked up a small number of times. The CDR3 is CASSSEGAAYEQYF. The CDR3 DNA is TGTGCCAGTAGTAGTGAGGGGGCAGCCTACGAGCAGTACTTC. This chain joins TRBV19 and TRBJ2-7, with 7 bases aligning to TRBD1. Losses at the gene ends were 4 bases for V and 2 bases for J; bases not matched to a gene: 5. The CDR3 sequence is 14 residues long. CDR1 is LNHDA and CDR2 is SQIVND in the germline V gene (reference sequence).

The chain couples TRBV7-2 to TRBJ1-2, with 8 nucleotides matching TRBD1. CDR1 and CDR2 (germline): SGHTA, FQGNSA. Trimming at V came to 5 bases and at J to 4 bases, leaving 3 bases not matched to a gene. The CDR3 contains 13 residues. The CDR3 here is CASSPGQVYGYTF. CDR3 bases: TGTGCCAGCAGCCCGGGACAGGTCTATGGCTACACCTTC.

This clone was seen only once. V and J are TRBV7-2 and TRBJ2-5; D not resolved. The V end was cut by 6 bases, the J end by 7 bases, with 9 bases between. CDR1 and CDR2 from the germline V gene are SGHTA and FQGNSA. The CDR3 has 11 amino acids. This CDR3 reads CASRFGGTQYF. Here the CDR3 DNA reads TGTGCCAGCAGGTTCGGTGGGACCCAGTACTTC.

J is TRBJ2-3 and V is TRBV7-2; 11 bases are shared with TRBD2. Germline CDR1 is SGHTA and CDR2 is FQGNSA. The CDR3 runs 17 residues. V was pared by 5 bases and J by 5 bases, with 12 bases of the junction left unmatched. As DNA, the CDR3 is TGTGCCAGCAGCCCCATAAGTCAGCTAGCGGGGGGAGATACGCAGTATTTT. It yields the protein CASSPISQLAGGDTQYF.

The table lists this clone with a count of one. The V call is TRBV3-1 (or the pseudogene TRBV3-2), the J call TRBJ2-2; no clear D. CDR3 length: 14 amino acids. CDR1 and CDR2 (germline): LGHDT, YNNKEL (reference sequence). Trimming took off 6 bases at V and 5 bases at J, with 13 bases between the two ends. CDR3 nucleotide sequence: TGTGCCAGCAGTCTCCTGGAGAATACCGGGGAGCTGTTTTTT. It yields the protein CASSLLENTGELFF.

The chain joins TRBV18 to TRBJ1-1; D not certain. V lost 5 bases and J 2 bases, leaving 15 bases between the germline ends. The CDR3 extends over 15 amino acids. Per germline, CDR1 KGHSH and CDR2 LQKENI. The CDR3 DNA follows: TGTGCCAGCTCATTTCCACGAGGCACTAACACTGAAGCTTTCTTT. It translates to CASSFPRGTNTEAFF.